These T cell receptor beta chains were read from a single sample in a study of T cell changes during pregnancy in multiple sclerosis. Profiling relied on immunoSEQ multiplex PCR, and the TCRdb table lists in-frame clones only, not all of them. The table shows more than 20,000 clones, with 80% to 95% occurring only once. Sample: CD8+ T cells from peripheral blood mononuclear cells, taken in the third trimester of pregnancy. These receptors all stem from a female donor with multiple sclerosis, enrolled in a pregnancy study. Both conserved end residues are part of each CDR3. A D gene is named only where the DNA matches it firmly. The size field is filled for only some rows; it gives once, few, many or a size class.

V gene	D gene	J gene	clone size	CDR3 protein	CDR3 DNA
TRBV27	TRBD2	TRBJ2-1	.	CASSVAGEANHEQFF	TGTGCCAGCAGTGTAGCGGGAGAGGCGAATCATGAGCAGTTCTTC
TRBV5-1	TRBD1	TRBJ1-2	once	CASSLGQGNYGYTF	TGCGCCAGCAGCTTGGGACAGGGAAACTATGGCTACACCTTC
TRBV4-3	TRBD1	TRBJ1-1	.	CASSPLGQGVGEAFF	TGCGCCAGCAGCCCGTTGGGACAGGGAGTGGGGGAAGCTTTCTTT
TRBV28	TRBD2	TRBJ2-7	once	CASRFSSGSKQYF	TGTGCCAGCAGATTCTCTAGCGGGAGCAAGCAGTACTTC
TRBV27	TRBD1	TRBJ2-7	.	CASSSSRTTGAYYEQYF	TGTGCCAGCAGTTCCTCTCGCACGACAGGGGCTTACTACGAGCAGTACTTC
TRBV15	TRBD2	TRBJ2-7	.	CATSRPSGGRDYEQYF	TGTGCCACCAGCAGACCGAGCGGGGGCCGGGACTACGAGCAGTACTTC
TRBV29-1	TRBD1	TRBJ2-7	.	CSVVRQGENEQYF	TGCAGCGTGGTCAGACAGGGGGAGAACGAGCAGTACTTC
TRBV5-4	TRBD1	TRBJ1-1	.	CASSSGGGGTEAFF	TGTGCCAGCAGCTCAGGGGGCGGTGGCACTGAAGCTTTCTTT
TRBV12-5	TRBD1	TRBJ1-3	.	CASGLGQGNGNTIYF	TGTGCTAGTGGTTTGGGACAGGGTAATGGAAACACCATATATTTT
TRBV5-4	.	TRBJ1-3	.	CASSLQGASGNTIYF	TGTGCCAGCAGCTTGCAAGGGGCGTCAGGAAACACCATATATTTT
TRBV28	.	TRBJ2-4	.	CASSEGGQGNIQYF	TGTGCCAGCAGTGAGGGGGGGCAGGGAAACATTCAGTACTTC
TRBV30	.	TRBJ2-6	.	CAWGVGVIPSGANVLTF	TGTGCCTGGGGCGTAGGGGTCATCCCCTCTGGGGCCAACGTCCTGACTTTC
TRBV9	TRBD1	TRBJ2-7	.	CASSVAYRGAEQYF	TGTGCCAGCAGCGTAGCTTACAGGGGCGCCGAGCAGTACTTC
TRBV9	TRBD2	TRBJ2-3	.	CASSPSGGSGGADTQYF	TGTGCCAGCAGCCCATCCGGGGGTAGCGGGGGTGCGGATACGCAGTATTTT
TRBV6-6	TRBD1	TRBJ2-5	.	CASIDRGHETQYF	TGTGCCAGCATCGACAGGGGGCACGAGACCCAGTACTTC
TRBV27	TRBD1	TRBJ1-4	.	CASSWDRGDEKLFF	TGTGCCAGCAGTTGGGACAGGGGGGATGAAAAACTGTTTTTT
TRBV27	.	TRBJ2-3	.	CASSLDTGSPSTDTQYF	TGTGCCAGCAGTCTTGATACGGGGAGTCCTAGCACAGATACGCAGTATTTT
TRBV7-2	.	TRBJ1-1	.	CASSLERGPNTEAFF	TGTGCCAGCAGCTTAGAGCGGGGCCCGAACACTGAAGCTTTCTTT
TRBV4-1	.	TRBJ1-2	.	CASSLSDFTGSGYTF	TGCGCCAGCAGCCTCAGCGACTTTACAGGGTCTGGCTACACCTTC
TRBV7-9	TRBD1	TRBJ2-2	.	CASSSGQGDTGELFF	TGTGCCAGCAGTTCTGGACAGGGAGACACCGGGGAGCTGTTTTTT
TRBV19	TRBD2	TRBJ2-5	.	CASSRSGRVQETQYF	TGTGCCAGTAGTCGCAGCGGGAGGGTACAAGAGACCCAGTACTTC
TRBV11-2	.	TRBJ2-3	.	CASSSIYGDTQYF	TGTGCCAGCAGCTCAATCTACGGGGATACGCAGTATTTT
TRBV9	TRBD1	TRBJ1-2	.	CASSVEGQAFYGYTF	TGTGCCAGCAGCGTAGAGGGACAGGCCTTCTATGGCTACACCTTC
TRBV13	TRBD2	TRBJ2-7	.	CASSDGLAGTYEQYF	TGTGCCAGCAGTGACGGACTAGCGGGAACCTACGAGCAGTACTTC